The sequence of this T cell receptor (beta chain) was determined in a study of PD-1 blockade in classical Hodgkin lymphoma. Broader study findings: In newly diagnosed patients, baseline TCR diversity was reportedly below that of healthy donors.

Time point noted: cycle 4 day 1 (C4D1), after more than five weeks of nivolumab. Each and every patient relapsed after autologous stem cell transplantation, and patients got differing brentuximab vedotin exposure. Isolation of CD4+ T cells from thawed PBMCs was performed by magnetic negative selection. Profiled with immunoSEQ multiplex PCR; TCRdb holds only in-frame clones, not every one. The table lists 15,000 to 20,000 clones, roughly 77% of them singletons, with 2.5% in the top ten. Points on this clone: Its antigen remains unidentified.

This clonotype was obtained from a human donor with classical Hodgkin lymphoma. The sequencing used CD4+ T cells from blood, collected before the fourth cycle of nivolumab.

The CDR3 nucleotides read TGTGCCAGCAGCCCCCACTCAGCGCCTACGCAGTATTTT. Encoded protein: CASSPHSAPTQYF. The chain recombines TRBV7-2 with TRBJ2-3; D remains unclear. In germline, CDR1 is SGHTA, CDR2 FQGNSA. V dropped 5 bases and J dropped 8 bases, with 14 bases sitting between them. The CDR3 covers 13 residues.